The 16 T cell receptor beta chains presented below share a single source sample, sequenced in a study of regulatory T cells in long-lasting Graves disease. Time point specified: newly diagnosed GD, antithyroid drugs for less than 3 months. Making the TCR library involved RNA that had been extracted from PBMCs. According to the study, TCR beta libraries were built with iRepertoire HTBI primers and CDR3-region Arm-PCR. TCRdb analysed the multiplex PCR reads with MiXCR anew, one entry per CDR3 protein. The sample has roughly 350,000 distinct CDR3 sequences, approximately 15% seen once. The data also belong to a second study, concerning T cells in Graves' hyperthyroidism and ophthalmopathy.

Sample: peripheral blood mononuclear cells (PBMCs), taken at new diagnosis, from a patient treated with antithyroid drugs. The receptors were gathered from a middle-aged man with Graves disease.

At least ten counts were recorded for this clonotype. In DNA, the CDR3 is TGTGCCAGCAGTTTAATGCCCGGGGACACTGAAGCTTTCTTT. Its protein product is CASSLMPGDTEAFF. V is TRBV12-3 or TRBV12-4 and J is TRBJ1-1; D unresolved. The CDR3 loop spans 14 amino acids. The V end lost 2 bases, the J end lost 3 bases, and 10 bases lay between the germline ends.

A word on this clonotype: A much larger clone is a single base away; this may be a read error. The chain couples TRBV7-3 to TRBJ2-7; no clear D gene. This CDR3 is 13 amino acids long. CDR1 is SGHTA, CDR2 FQGTGA, per germline. CDR3 amino acids: CASSARASYERYF. The CDR3 DNA is TGTGCCAGCAGTGCTAGAGCCTCCTACGAGCGGTACTTC.

This clonotype was observed at least ten times. J is TRBJ2-5 and V is TRBV28; the D gene could be TRBD1 or TRBD2 (5 bases each). V was shortened by 4 bases and J by 9 bases, with 24 bases between the two germline ends. Germline-derived CDR1 and CDR2 are MDHEN and SYDVKM. This CDR3 region has 16 residues. The CDR3 reads CASSSPGTNTNAAQYF. As DNA, the CDR3 is TGTGCCAGCAGTTCGCCGGGGACCAATACTAACGCGGCCCAGTACTTC. The full variable domain, its missing parts supplied by reference TRBV28 and TRBJ2-5, is DVKVTQSSRYLVKRTGEKVFLECVQDMDHENMFWYRQDPGLGLRLIYFSYDVKMKEKGDIPEGYSVSREKKERFSLILESASTNQTSMYLCASSSPGTNTNAAQYFGPGTRLLVL.

This clonotype was found many times. The junction does not match germline at one end; this may be a read error. Here the CDR3 reads CASSLVGGGWAARDF. CDR3 nucleotides: TGTGCCAGCAGTTTGGTTGGTGGTGGGTGGGCCGCCAGGGATTTT. The rearrangement joins TRBV28 to TRBJ2-3; TRBD1 is a possible D gene (5 bases). The CDR3 contains 15 residues. Germline CDR1 MDHEN, CDR2 SYDVKM.

This clonotype occurred many times. The chain combines TRBV28 with TRBJ2-3; TRBD2 matches at 10 bases. CDR3 length: 15 amino acids. Germline CDR1 reads MDHEN; CDR2 reads SYDVKM. Trimming at V came to 4 bases and at J to 2 bases, leaving 3 bases not matched to a gene. DNA of the CDR3: TGTGCCAGCAGTTCAGCGGGGGGGCCCACAGATACGCAGTATTTT. This codes for CASSSAGGPTDTQYF.

Note on this clonotype: A read error is possible here, since a much larger clone lies one base away. The V and J genes are TRBV5-1 and TRBJ2-5, with D possibly TRBD1 on 6 matching bases. The end of the DNA is better explained by TRBJ2-1, so the J call may be wrong. Germline lookup yields CDR1 SGHRS and CDR2 YFSETQ. CDR3 length: 14 residues. In DNA, the CDR3 is TGCGCCAGGAGACCCTCCGGGACACACAATGAGCAGTTCTTC. Its protein product is CARRPSGTHNEQFF.

This clonotype was observed a handful of times. The CDR3 nucleotides are TGTGCCAGCAGCCAAGTTAGTACCGGAGCCCTCTGGGGCTACACCTTC. Translated, it gives CASSQVSTGALWGYTF. The genes are TRBV4-2 and TRBJ1-2; D gene ambiguous. There are 16 residues in the CDR3. From germline, CDR1 is LGHNA and CDR2 YNFKEQ. The V end lost 1 base, the J end lost 8 bases, and 20 bases lay between the germline ends.

This clonotype came up once. A read error is likely here: a far larger clone is one base away. V is TRBV10-3 and J is TRBJ2-1, with 7 bases lining up with TRBD1. Germline lookup yields CDR1 ENHRY and CDR2 SYGVKD. This CDR3 region has 20 residues. CDR3 bases: TGTGCCAGCAGTTTACCCCCGGGACGGGCGTTTGGTAGGGGGCACAATGAGGAGTTCTTC. Encoded protein: CASSLPPGRAFGRGHNEEFF.

This clonotype was seen repeatedly, ten times or more. The chain has TRBV28 and TRBJ2-7; TRBD2 matches at 8 bases. Germline V gene data show CDR1 as MDHEN and CDR2 as SYDVKM. This CDR3 spans 13 amino acids. V lost 6 bases, J lost 0 bases, and 1 base stayed unmatched. CDR3 amino acids: CASSRGGSYEQYF. The CDR3 DNA reads TGTGCCAGCAGCCGGGGGGGCTCCTACGAGCAGTACTTC.

This clonotype came up a few times. This chain links TRBV4-3 with TRBJ1-1; D is unresolved. The CDR3 contains 14 residues. Germline CDR1 reads LGHNA; CDR2 reads YSLEER. The V gene lost 0 bases and the J gene lost 4 bases, with 9 bases spanning the gap. This chain's CDR3 is CASSQEQAGTEAFF. The CDR3 DNA follows: TGCGCCAGCAGCCAAGAACAAGCGGGCACTGAAGCTTTCTTT.

There are many counts of this clonotype. The rearrangement uses TRBV6-9 and TRBJ2-1; D possibly corresponds to TRBD2 (6 bases). Trimming left V 4 bases short and J 6 bases short, with 13 bases between. The length of the CDR3 is 14 residues. Germline loops: CDR1 MNHGY, CDR2 SVAAGI. The DNA for the CDR3 is TGTGCCAGCAGTTCCCGACTAGTTTCCAATGAGCAGTTCTTC. It encodes CASSSRLVSNEQFF.

The genes are TRBV12-5 and TRBJ2-5; TRBD2 matches 8 bases. CDR3 length equals 17 residues. V was pared by 0 bases and J by 6 bases, with 12 bases of the junction left unmatched. CDR1 is LGHNT and CDR2 is FRNRAP in the germline V gene. The CDR3 here is CASGLVLAATGGQTQYF. Here the CDR3 DNA reads TGTGCTAGTGGTTTGGTACTGGCAGCTACGGGAGGGCAGACCCAGTACTTC.

The chain combines TRBV7-3 with TRBJ1-6; D call uncertain. V was clipped by 0 bases and J by 10 bases, with 7 bases between them. This CDR3 region has 13 residues. Germline-derived CDR1 and CDR2 are SGHTA and FQGTGA. As DNA, the CDR3 is TGTGCCAGCAGCTTAACGGGGTACTCACCCCTCCACTTT. As protein: CASSLTGYSPLHF.

This clonotype was observed many times. This chain connects TRBV28 to TRBJ2-7; TRBD2 is a possible D gene (6 bases). CDR1 is MDHEN and CDR2 is SYDVKM in the germline V gene. The CDR3 sequence is 14 residues long. The V gene lost 8 bases and the J gene lost 7 bases, with 21 bases spanning the gap. This CDR3 is CASRNPGGGQEQYF. Written as DNA, the CDR3 is TGTGCCAGCCGAAACCCCGGTGGAGGGCAGGAGCAGTACTTC.

In its sample, this clonotype was seen a few times. This chain joins TRBV4-1 and TRBJ1-4, with 9 nucleotides matching TRBD1. V was pared by 3 bases and J by 8 bases, with 10 bases of the junction left unmatched. In germline, CDR1 is MGHRA, CDR2 YSYEKL. The CDR3 has 16 amino acids. The CDR3 loop is CASSHANRDRDEKLFF. In DNA, the CDR3 is TGCGCCAGCAGCCATGCCAACCGGGACAGGGACGAAAAACTGTTTTTT.

The chain couples TRBV20-1 to TRBJ2-7; D possibly corresponds to TRBD1 (6 bases). Trimming pared 2 bases from V and 5 bases from J, leaving 10 bases between. CDR1 and CDR2 from the germline V gene are DFQATT and SNEGSKA (reference sequence). CDR3 length: 12 amino acids. The CDR3 loop is CSARSPGDEQYF. CDR3 bases: TGCAGTGCTAGATCCCCAGGGGACGAGCAGTACTTC.